Included here is one T cell receptor beta chain sequence, with context. Its specificity is not known. The data derive from a study of OX40 agonist ivuxolimab in advanced cancers. The study's findings and limits: Expanded peripheral T-cell antigen specificity went undetermined.

The data were produced by immunoSEQ multiplex PCR, yet TCRdb's version contains in-frame clones alone and is incomplete. This sample has around 54,000 clones, with roughly 94% found just once. V was cut by 3 bases and J by 1 base, with 13 bases left in between. CDR1 is SQVTM, CDR2 ANQGSEA, per germline. CDR3 length: 14 residues. The sequencing here drew on CD4+ or CD8+ T cells sorted from blood, taken in a trial of the OX40 agonist ivuxolimab. The rearrangement links TRBV29-1 to TRBJ2-7; maybe TRBD1 (7 bases). The receptor was isolated from an adult with an advanced solid tumor such as melanoma, head and neck, liver or kidney cancer. CDR3 in DNA: TGCAGCGTTGAGTTCAGGGGGAGGTCCTACGAGCAGTACTTC. It is translated as CSVEFRGRSYEQYF.